The rows below give T cell receptor beta chains drawn from one sample of a study of OX40 agonist ivuxolimab in advanced cancers. Here immunoSEQ multiplex PCR was the method, and the copy in TCRdb shows in-frame clones only, minus some. Of 35,000 to 50,000 clones listed, approximately 86% are singletons. The sequencing used CD4+ or CD8+ T cells sorted from blood, collected in a trial of the OX40 agonist ivuxolimab. Source of these receptors: an adult with an advanced solid tumor such as melanoma, head and neck, liver or kidney cancer. Both conserved end residues are part of each CDR3. Each record gives: clone size, J gene, V gene, D gene, CDR3 DNA, CDR3 protein. D genes are given only for firm matches. Clone size is given for some rows only: seen once, a few or many times, or a class if the clone is expanded.

>-|TRBJ1-1|TRBV28|-
TGTGCCAGCAGTCCCGGGAGGTTCGGGGATACTGAAGCTTTCTTT
CASSPGRFGDTEAFF
>-|TRBJ2-1|TRBV30|-
TGTGCCTGGAGTGTAGGGGCGGGACTCTACAATGAGCAGTTCTTC
CAWSVGAGLYNEQFF
>-|TRBJ2-3|TRBV7-9|TRBD2
TGTGCCACCTACGAGGAGTGGGCGGGGGGCACAGATACGCAGTATTTT
CATYEEWAGGTDTQYF
>-|TRBJ1-1|TRBV5-1|-
TGCGCCAGCAGCCCGGGGTCCGCCACATTCCCTGAAGCTTTCTTT
CASSPGSATFPEAFF
>-|TRBJ1-2|TRBV7-9|-
TGTGCCAGCAGCTTAGGTCAGTCCGCGGCTGGCTACACCTTC
CASSLGQSAAGYTF
>-|TRBJ2-3|TRBV6-1|TRBD2
TGTGCCAGCCCTTCAGGGACTAGTGGCACAGATACGCAGTATTTT
CASPSGTSGTDTQYF
>-|TRBJ2-1|TRBV9|TRBD1
TGTGCCAGCAGCGTAGCGCCAGGGGGCTCCTACAATGAGCAGTTCTTC
CASSVAPGGSYNEQFF
>once|TRBJ2-1|TRBV7-4|TRBD2
TGTGCCAGCAGCCCCCTGGATAGCGGGACCAGGAGCTCCTACAATGAGCAGTTCTTC
CASSPLDSGTRSSYNEQFF
>-|TRBJ2-1|TRBV6-5|-
TGTGCCAGCAGTTACCGTGGGGGTAATGAGCAGTTCTTC
CASSYRGGNEQFF
>-|TRBJ2-3|TRBV13|-
TGTGCCAGCAGCTTAGGGCCGGGAGGCACAGATACGCAGTATTTT
CASSLGPGGTDTQYF
>few|TRBJ2-1|TRBV15|TRBD2
TGTGCCACCAGCAGATCCTCGGGGGGCTCCTACAATGAGCAGTTCTTC
CATSRSSGGSYNEQFF
>-|TRBJ2-3|TRBV27|-
TGTGCCAGCAGTTTATCTTTCAGGGCCCGCACAGATACGCAGTATTTT
CASSLSFRARTDTQYF
>-|TRBJ2-1|TRBV4-1|TRBD2
TGCGCCAGCAGCCTTGGCACTAGCGGGGGGAATGAGCAGTTCTTC
CASSLGTSGGNEQFF
>-|TRBJ2-1|TRBV4-3|TRBD2
TGCGCCAGCAGCCAAGGGCTAGCGGATTACAATGAGCAGTTCTTC
CASSQGLADYNEQFF
>-|TRBJ2-3|TRBV29-1|-
TGCAGCGTTGTTGGCGGGTCTAGCACAGATACGCAGTATTTT
CSVVGGSSTDTQYF
>-|TRBJ2-3|TRBV9|TRBD2
TGTGCCAGCAGCGTCCGGGACCCCCTAGGAGCTAGCGGGAGGTGGGGCACAGATACGCAGTATTTT
CASSVRDPLGASGRWGTDTQYF
>-|TRBJ1-1|TRBV19|-
TGTGCCAGTAGTATCTCTTTGAACACTGAAGCTTTCTTT
CASSISLNTEAFF
>-|TRBJ1-1|TRBV6-6|-
TGTGCCAGCAGTTACTCGATCACTGAAGCTTTCTTT
CASSYSITEAFF
>-|TRBJ2-2|TRBV4-1|-
TGCGCCAGCAGCCAAGCGGTCGGGACGGACACCGGGGAGCTGTTTTTT
CASSQAVGTDTGELFF
>-|TRBJ1-1|TRBV7-6|-
TGTGCCAGCAGCCCACCTATGACGAAGAACACTGAAGCTTTCTTT
CASSPPMTKNTEAFF
>-|TRBJ2-1|TRBV5-1|-
TGCGCCAGCAGCTTGTGGCAGACATCCGATGATGAGCAGTTCTTC
CASSLWQTSDDEQFF
>-|TRBJ2-7|TRBV5-1|-
TGCGCCAGCAGCCTTAATCTCGCGGTGAGCTACGAGCAGTACTTC
CASSLNLAVSYEQYF